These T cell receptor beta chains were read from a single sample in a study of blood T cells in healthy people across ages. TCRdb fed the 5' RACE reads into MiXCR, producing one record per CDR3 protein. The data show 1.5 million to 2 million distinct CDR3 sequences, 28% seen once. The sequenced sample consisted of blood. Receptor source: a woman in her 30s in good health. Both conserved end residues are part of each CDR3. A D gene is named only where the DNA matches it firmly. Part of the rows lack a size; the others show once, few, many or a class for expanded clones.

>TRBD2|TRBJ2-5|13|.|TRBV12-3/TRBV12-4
CASKVAGAETQYF
TGTGCCAGCAAAGTAGCGGGAGCGGAGACCCAGTACTTC
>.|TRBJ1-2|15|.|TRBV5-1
CASSLDDPKGYGYTF
TGCGCCAGCAGCTTGGACGACCCAAAGGGGTATGGCTACACCTTC
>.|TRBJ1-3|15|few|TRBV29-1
CSVAFRGAAGNTIYF
TGCAGCGTTGCATTCAGAGGTGCAGCTGGAAACACCATATATTTT
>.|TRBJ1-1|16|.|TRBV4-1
CASSQHPLRVRTEAFF
TGCGCCAGCAGCCAACACCCACTCCGGGTAAGAACTGAAGCTTTCTTT
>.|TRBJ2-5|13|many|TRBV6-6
CASSSGVQETQYF
TGTGCCAGCAGTTCAGGGGTTCAAGAGACCCAGTACTTC
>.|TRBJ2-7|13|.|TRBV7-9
CASSFGGGETRYF
TGTGCCAGCAGCTTCGGGGGCGGGGAGACCCGGTACTTC
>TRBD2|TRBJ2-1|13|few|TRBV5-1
CASSRAGAYEQFF
TGCGCCAGCAGCCGGGCGGGAGCATATGAGCAGTTCTTC
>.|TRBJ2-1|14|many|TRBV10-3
CAISDRGARDEQFF
TGTGCCATCAGTGATCGGGGGGCTCGCGATGAGCAGTTCTTC
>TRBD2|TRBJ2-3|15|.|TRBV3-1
CASSPAGTRTDTQYF
TGTGCCAGCAGCCCCGCCGGGACTAGGACAGATACGCAGTATTTT
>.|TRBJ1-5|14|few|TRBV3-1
CASSLTGFGQPQHF
TGTGCCAGCAGCCTCACAGGGTTCGGTCAGCCCCAGCATTTT
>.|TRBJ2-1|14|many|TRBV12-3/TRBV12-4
CASRRTGWANEQFF
TGTGCCAGCAGGCGGACGGGGTGGGCCAATGAGCAGTTCTTC
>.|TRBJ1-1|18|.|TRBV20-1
CSAREPRPTGFMNTEAFF
TGCAGTGCTAGGGAACCGCGGCCGACGGGGTTCATGAACACTGAAGCTTTCTTT
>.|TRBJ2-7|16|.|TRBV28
CASSLRMSAGEYEQYF
TGTGCCAGCAGTTTAAGGATGAGTGCAGGGGAGTACGAGCAGTACTTC
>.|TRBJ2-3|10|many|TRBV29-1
CSLNTDTQYF
TGCAGCCTGAACACAGATACGCAGTATTTT
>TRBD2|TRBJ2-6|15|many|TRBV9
CASTPGGSGANVLTF
TGTGCCAGCACCCCGGGGGGTTCTGGGGCCAACGTCCTGACTTTC
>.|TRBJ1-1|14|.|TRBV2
CASSVTGMNTEAFF
TGTGCCAGCAGTGTTACAGGGATGAACACTGAAGCTTTCTTT
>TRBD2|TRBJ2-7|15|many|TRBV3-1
CASSQSYLGGNEQYF
TGTGCCAGCAGCCAGTCTTACTTGGGAGGGAACGAGCAGTACTTC
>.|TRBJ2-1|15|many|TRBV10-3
CAISGGAGLSYEQFF
TGTGCCATCAGTGGAGGGGCGGGACTCTCCTATGAGCAGTTCTTC
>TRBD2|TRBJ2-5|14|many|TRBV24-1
CATSNTGGGETQYF
TGTGCCACCAGTAATACGGGAGGGGGAGAGACCCAGTACTTC
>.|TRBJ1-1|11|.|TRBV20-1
CSARVAAEAFF
TGCAGTGCTAGAGTGGCCGCTGAAGCTTTCTTT
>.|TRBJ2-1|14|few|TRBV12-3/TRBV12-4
CASSLLGSANEQFF
TGTGCCAGCAGTCTCTTGGGGAGTGCCAATGAGCAGTTCTTC
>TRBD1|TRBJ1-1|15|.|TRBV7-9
CASSFATGMNTEAFF
TGTGCCAGCAGCTTCGCGACAGGGATGAACACTGAAGCTTTCTTT
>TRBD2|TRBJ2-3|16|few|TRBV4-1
CASSQFAGGQGDTQYF
TGCGCCAGCAGCCAATTTGCGGGGGGCCAGGGGGATACGCAGTATTTT
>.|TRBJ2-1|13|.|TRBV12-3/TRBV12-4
CANSPRGVNEQFF
TGTGCCAACAGCCCCAGGGGTGTGAATGAGCAGTTCTTC
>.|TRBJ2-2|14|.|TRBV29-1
CSARPGGNTGELFF
TGCAGCGCCAGGCCGGGGGGCAACACCGGGGAGCTGTTTTTT
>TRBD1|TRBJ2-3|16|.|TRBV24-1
CATSDSTGAGADTQYF
TGTGCCACCAGTGATTCGACAGGGGCTGGGGCAGATACGCAGTATTTT
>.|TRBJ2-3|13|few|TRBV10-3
CAISAPGWDTQYF
TGTGCCATCAGTGCACCGGGCTGGGATACGCAGTATTTT
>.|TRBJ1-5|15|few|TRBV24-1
CATSGGASSNQPQHF
TGTGCCACCAGTGGAGGGGCCTCGAGCAATCAGCCCCAGCATTTT
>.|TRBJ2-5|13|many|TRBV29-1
CSVEGQGLKTQYF
TGCAGCGTTGAAGGCCAGGGGTTGAAGACCCAGTACTTC
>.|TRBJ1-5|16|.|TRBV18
CASSPQLQGRNQPQHF
TGTGCCAGCTCACCACAACTTCAGGGGAGAAATCAGCCCCAGCATTTT
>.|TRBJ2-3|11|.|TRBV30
CAWSTTDTQYF
TGTGCCTGGAGTACAACAGATACGCAGTATTTT
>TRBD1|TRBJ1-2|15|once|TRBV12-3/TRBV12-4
CASSPTGPGDYGYTF
TGTGCCAGCAGTCCGACAGGGCCGGGGGACTATGGCTACACCTTC
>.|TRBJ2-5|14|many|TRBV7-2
CASSLNGFKETQYF
TGTGCCAGCAGCTTAAACGGTTTCAAAGAGACCCAGTACTTC
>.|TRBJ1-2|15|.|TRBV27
CASSPILGGWYGYTF
TGTGCCAGCAGCCCTATCCTCGGGGGGTGGTATGGCTACACCTTC
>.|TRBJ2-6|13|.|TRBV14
CASRHWDRDVLTF
TGTGCCAGCAGACACTGGGACCGCGACGTCCTGACTTTC
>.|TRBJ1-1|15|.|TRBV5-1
CASSFNPTENTEAFF
TGCGCCAGCAGCTTCAACCCCACCGAGAACACTGAAGCTTTCTTT
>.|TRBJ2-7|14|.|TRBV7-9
CASSLDHQSYEQYF
TGTGCCAGCAGCTTAGACCACCAATCCTACGAGCAGTACTTC
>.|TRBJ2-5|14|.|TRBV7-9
CASRAGAAETGQYF
TGTGCCAGCAGGGCCGGGGCTGCCGAAACGGGCCAGTACTTC
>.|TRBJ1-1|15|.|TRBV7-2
CASSLGWRMNTEAFF
TGTGCCAGCAGCTTAGGATGGCGTATGAACACTGAAGCTTTCTTT
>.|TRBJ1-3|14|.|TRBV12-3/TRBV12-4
CASSPQGRVNTTYF
TGTGCCAGCAGCCCCCAGGGTCGGGTGAACACCACATATTTT